The next 5 T cell receptor beta chains were all read from a single sample in a study of shared clonotypes between healthy human individuals (dated by TCRdb to between 2020 and 2021). Libraries were built with the immunoSEQ multiplex PCR assay. TCRdb mirrors the immuneACCESS table, restricted to in-frame sequences. Some clones are absent from its copies; in checked studies, under half trace to an unresolved V gene, and the reason for the others is unknown. The sample table holds about 1,500,000 clones, of which roughly 96% were seen once. 1.2% of the sample belongs to the ten largest clones. Sequencing was performed on naive CD4+ T cells sorted from blood. This specimen's cell subset or site label, interpreted: CD45RA+ positively selected. The source of these receptors is a man under 40 in good health.

This chain joins TRBV18 and TRBJ2-7, with 8 bases matching TRBD2. With 1 base clipped from V and 5 bases from J, the junction kept 10 bases outside the gene matches. The CDR3 runs to 16 residues. The germline CDR1 and CDR2 sequences are KGHSH and LQKENI. The chain's CDR3 is CASSPQGSGTRNEQYF. As DNA, the CDR3 is TGTGCCAGCTCACCACAGGGGTCCGGGACTAGAAACGAGCAGTACTTC.

The chain recombines TRBV18 with TRBJ2-7; a possible D gene is TRBD1 (6 bases). This CDR3 is built from 15 residues. Trimming stripped 4 bases from V and 2 bases from J, with 15 bases between. Germline CDR1 and CDR2: KGHSH and LQKENI. This CDR3 reads CASSLSGTPTYEQYF. The CDR3 nucleotides read TGTGCCAGCTCACTTTCCGGGACACCAACCTACGAGCAGTACTTC.

This chain links TRBV5-5 with TRBJ1-4; no firm D call. CDR3 length: 14 residues. Germline V CDR1 and CDR2: SGHKS, YYEKEE (reference sequence). Trimming cost V 1 base and J 0 bases, with 4 bases left between them. CDR3 DNA sequence: TGTGCCAGCAGCTTGTTCTCAACTAATGAAAAACTGTTTTTT. Its translation is CASSLFSTNEKLFF.

The chain combines TRBV6-6 with TRBJ1-1; D remains ambiguous. The CDR3 length is 15 residues. The germline gives CDR1 MNHNY, CDR2 SVGAGI (reference sequence). Trimming shortened V by 6 bases and J by 0 bases, and 14 bases separated the two germline ends. The CDR3, as DNA: TGTGCCAGCAGAATTAGAGACGTTTTGAACACTGAAGCTTTCTTT. Its protein is CASRIRDVLNTEAFF.

The gene calls are TRBV15 and TRBJ2-1; the D is unclear. The CDR3 totals 15 residues. Germline V gene lookup returns CDR1 LNHNV and CDR2 YYDKDF (reference sequence). The V end was cut by 0 bases, the J end by 7 bases, with 13 bases between. CDR3 sequence: CATSRDRATLNEQFF. The CDR3 bases are TGTGCCACCAGCAGAGATAGGGCAACGTTGAATGAGCAGTTCTTC.